The 32 T cell receptor beta chains below were found in one sample sequenced in a study of OX40 agonist ivuxolimab in advanced cancers. This table comes from immunoSEQ multiplex PCR, and its TCRdb copy is limited to in-frame clones, with some not included. The sample yields tens of thousands of clones, about four fifths seen once. Sequencing used CD4+ or CD8+ T cells sorted from blood, obtained in a trial of the OX40 agonist ivuxolimab. The receptor source for this set is an adult with an advanced solid tumor such as melanoma, head and neck, liver or kidney cancer.

The rearrangement joins TRBV19 to TRBJ1-4, with D perhaps matching TRBD1 (6 bases). There are 13 residues in the CDR3. The germline gives CDR1 LNHDA, CDR2 SQIVND (reference sequence). The ends were cut back, 7 bases at V and 6 bases at J, with 12 bases in the middle. CDR3: CASTRQGYEKLFF. As DNA, the CDR3 is TGTGCCAGTACCCGGCAGGGGTATGAAAAACTGTTTTTT.

The V and J genes are TRBV4-2 and TRBJ1-1; D remains unclear. V shed 4 bases and J shed 5 bases, with 11 bases lying between them. This CDR3 region has 13 residues. Germline V gives CDR1 LGHNA, CDR2 YNFKEQ. CDR3: CASSPDAGTEAFF. Here the CDR3 DNA reads TGTGCCAGCAGCCCGGACGCGGGGACTGAAGCTTTCTTT.

This clone has just one count. The J gene is TRBJ2-3, the V gene TRBV28; TRBD1 matches at 10 bases. The CDR3 is 15 amino acids. The germline V gene has CDR1 MDHEN and CDR2 SYDVKM. V shed 6 bases and J 6 bases; nucleotides not matched to a gene: 9. The CDR3 DNA is TGTGCCAGCAGCCCGAGGGGGACAGGGGAGGATACGCAGTATTTT. This translates into CASSPRGTGEDTQYF.

The J gene is TRBJ2-5, the V gene TRBV4-1; D uncertain. The J call may be in error: the DNA end matches TRBJ2-7 better. This CDR3 has 16 amino acids. From germline, CDR1 is MGHRA and CDR2 YSYEKL. CDR3 DNA sequence: TGCGCCAGCAGCCAAGATAGGGCCAAAGGAAACTACGAGCAGTACTTC. This sequence encodes CASSQDRAKGNYEQYF.

The chain uses TRBV14 and TRBJ1-4; D not certain. V was clipped by 6 bases and J by 4 bases, with 9 bases between them. From germline, CDR1 is SGHDN and CDR2 FVKESK. The CDR3 runs 13 residues. CDR3 DNA sequence: TGTGCCAGCAGTCGTAACTTTAATGAAAAACTGTTTTTT. Translating it yields CASSRNFNEKLFF. Combining the CDR3 with reference TRBV14 and TRBJ1-4 gives the whole variable domain EAGVTQFPSHSVIEKGQTVTLRCDPISGHDNLYWYRRVMGKEIKFLLHFVKESKQDESGMPNNRFLAERTGGTYSTLKVQPAELEDSGVYFCASSRNFNEKLFFGSGTQLSVL.

V gene TRBV19 combines with J gene TRBJ2-3, with D perhaps TRBD2 (5 bases). Deletions cut 7 bases from V and 4 bases from J, with 12 bases between. The CDR3 contains 13 residues. Germline V CDR1 and CDR2: LNHDA, SQIVND (reference sequence). In nucleotides, the CDR3 is TGTGCCAGTACCAGCGGTGTAGCAGATACGCAGTATTTT. Protein: CASTSGVADTQYF.

The table lists this clone with a count of one. The chain combines TRBV9 with TRBJ1-1; tentative D call: TRBD1 (5 bases). Germline V gives CDR1 SGDLS, CDR2 YYNGEE. This CDR3 comprises 16 residues. Trimming removed 0 bases from V and 4 bases from J, with 16 bases in between. The CDR3, as DNA: TGTGCCAGCAGCGTAGCTGGGGGGTTTGCGATCACTGAAGCTTTCTTT. Translated: CASSVAGGFAITEAFF.

Many counts were recorded for this clone. The J gene is TRBJ1-1, the V gene TRBV21-1. TRBV21-1 is flagged as a pseudogene. CDR3 size: 17 residues. CDR3 coding DNA: TGTGCCAGCAGCAAAGAATTGGGGAACGGGACGAACACTGAAGCTTTCTTT. Its protein product is CASSKELGNGTNTEAFF.

The V call is TRBV28, the J call TRBJ1-1; D unclear. The CDR3 has 13 amino acids. Germline-derived CDR1 and CDR2 are MDHEN and SYDVKM. Trimming removed 7 bases from V and 0 bases from J, with 9 bases in between. The CDR3 region has the DNA TGTGCCAGCATCTGGACCGTGAACACTGAAGCTTTCTTT. It specifies CASIWTVNTEAFF.

The rearrangement links TRBV15 to TRBJ2-1; the D is unclear. Trimming shortened V by 1 base and J by 8 bases, and 6 bases separated the two germline ends. Looked up from germline, CDR1 is LNHNV and CDR2 is YYDKDF (reference sequence). The CDR3 is made up of 12 amino acids. The CDR3 is CATSRGVDEQFF. CDR3 sequence (DNA): TGTGCCACCAGCAGAGGGGTCGATGAGCAGTTCTTC.

This clone has just one count. Written as DNA, the CDR3 is TGTGCCAGTAGTACTCACAAAAGCGGGGGGCGCGACTATGGCTACACCTTC. It is translated as CASSTHKSGGRDYGYTF. This chain connects TRBV19 to TRBJ1-2; maybe TRBD1 (6 bases). This CDR3 has 17 amino acids. Germline V CDR1 and CDR2: LNHDA, SQIVND (reference sequence). Trimming stripped 4 bases from V and 3 bases from J, with 21 bases between.

The J gene is TRBJ2-7, the V gene TRBV6-1; D remains unclear. Trimming removed 1 base from V and 2 bases from J, with 15 bases in between. Germline V gives CDR1 MNHNS, CDR2 SASEGT. This CDR3 comprises 16 residues. CDR3 DNA: TGTGCCAGCAGTGAAGAGGATGACGGTCGTCCCTACGAGCAGTACGTC. Its protein product is CASSEEDDGRPYEQYV.

V usage is TRBV9 and J usage is TRBJ2-2; 7 bases match TRBD2. V shed 6 bases and J 6 bases; nucleotides not matched to a gene: 11. The germline V gene encodes CDR1 SGDLS and CDR2 YYNGEE. The CDR3 totals 15 residues. The CDR3 here is CASTSGAGNAGELFF. In DNA form, the CDR3 reads TGTGCCAGCACCAGCGGGGCCGGCAACGCCGGGGAGCTGTTTTTT. Full variable domain (remainder filled in from reference TRBV9 and TRBJ2-2): DSGVTQTPKHLITATGQRVTLRCSPRSGDLSVYWYQQSLDQGLQFLIQYYNGEERAKGNILERFSAQQFPDLHSELNLSSLELGDSALYFCASTSGAGNAGELFFGEGSRLTVL.

This clone was counted only a few times. V and J are TRBV5-6 and TRBJ1-1; D ambiguous. CDR1 and CDR2 (germline): SGHDT, YYEEEE. The CDR3 loop spans 14 amino acids. Trimming shortened V by 0 bases and J by 1 base, and 7 bases separated the two germline ends. Written as DNA, the CDR3 is TGTGCCAGCAGCTTGGCAGGTAGGAACACTGAAGCTTTCTTT. Its protein product is CASSLAGRNTEAFF.

V gene TRBV28 combines with J gene TRBJ1-5; the D is unclear. Germline V gene data show CDR1 as MDHEN and CDR2 as SYDVKM. The CDR3 is made up of 15 amino acids. V was shortened by 5 bases and J by 1 base, with 12 bases between the two germline ends. In DNA, the CDR3 is TGTGCCAGCAGTAGAATAGGGCGAAGCAATCAGCCCCAGCATTTT. Its protein product is CASSRIGRSNQPQHF.

Only a few counts were recorded for this clone. The chain employs TRBV6-1 and TRBJ2-2, with D hard to call. Germline loops: CDR1 MNHNS, CDR2 SASEGT. Trimming removed 3 bases at V and 1 base at J, with 12 bases between. The CDR3 runs 16 residues. The CDR3 nucleotides are TGTGCCAGCAGTGATTTTGGTACGAGGAACACCGGGGAGCTGTTTTTT. Amino acid sequence: CASSDFGTRNTGELFF.

The sample holds one count of this clone. The chain links TRBV4-1 to TRBJ2-5, with 9 bases identical to TRBD1. The CDR3 is made up of 15 amino acids. Germline trimming cut 5 bases from V and 2 bases from J; bases unmatched to any gene: 6. CDR1 and CDR2 (germline): MGHRA, YSYEKL. The CDR3 reads CASSGTGIGQETQYF. The DNA of the CDR3 is TGCGCCAGCAGCGGGACAGGGATCGGGCAAGAGACCCAGTACTTC.

The rearrangement uses TRBV7-3 and TRBJ2-7; 8 nucleotides align to TRBD2. This CDR3 region has 16 residues. Germline V gene sequence: CDR1 SGHTA, CDR2 FQGTGA. The trim removed 5 bases at V and 2 bases at J, leaving 11 bases unmatched. CDR3 protein: CASSPEGGRSPYEQYF. The CDR3 DNA sequence: TGTGCCAGCAGCCCGGAGGGCGGGAGGTCCCCCTACGAGCAGTACTTC.

The chain joins TRBV19 to TRBJ1-5; D not resolved. Looked up from germline, CDR1 is LNHDA and CDR2 is SQIVND (reference sequence). The V and J ends lost 2 bases and 0 bases respectively, with 8 bases between them. The CDR3 sequence is 15 residues long. The CDR3 nucleotides read TGTGCCAGTAGTATACAGAACACTAGCAATCAGCCCCAGCATTTT. Translation gives CASSIQNTSNQPQHF.

The chain couples TRBV19 to TRBJ2-7; D may be TRBD1 (6 bases). Germline CDR1 reads LNHDA; CDR2 reads SQIVND (reference sequence). V was trimmed by 5 bases and J by 2 bases, leaving 10 bases between them. This CDR3 has 13 amino acids. CDR3 region: CASSPGDPYEQYF. The CDR3 nucleotides are TGTGCCAGTAGTCCAGGGGACCCCTACGAGCAGTACTTC.

This chain connects TRBV5-6 to TRBJ2-5, with D hard to call. Germline V lookup: CDR1 SGHDT, CDR2 YYEEEE. The CDR3 has 11 residues. V lost 2 bases to trimming and J lost 1 base, with 0 bases between them. CDR3 sequence reads: CASSFQETQYF. In nucleotides, the CDR3 is TGTGCCAGCAGCTTCCAAGAGACCCAGTACTTC.

V usage is TRBV30 and J usage is TRBJ1-5; D gene uncertain. The CDR3 spans 14 residues. V was pared by 3 bases and J by 0 bases, with 9 bases between. Germline CDR1 and CDR2: GTSNPN and SVGIG (reference sequence). For the CDR3, the DNA is TGTGCCTGGAGCCGCGACAATAGCAATCAGCCCCAGCATTTT. This gives the protein CAWSRDNSNQPQHF.

The chain uses TRBV7-2 and TRBJ2-3, with no clear D. V was pared by 0 bases and J by 2 bases, with 27 bases between. The germline CDR1 and CDR2 sequences are SGHTA and FQGNSA. The CDR3 extends over 21 amino acids. The CDR3: CASSLALGRAIKHLITDTQYF. The CDR3 nucleotides are TGTGCCAGCAGCTTAGCGCTGGGTCGGGCGATAAAACACCTTATCACAGATACGCAGTATTTT.

The V and J genes are TRBV14 and TRBJ2-1; TRBD2 matches 13 bases. Germline CDR1 SGHDN, CDR2 FVKESK. Trimming took 1 base from V and 5 from J; bases not matched to a gene: 2. This CDR3 has 16 amino acids. CDR3 region: CASSQGLAGGNNEQFF. In nucleotides, the CDR3 is TGTGCCAGCAGCCAAGGACTAGCGGGAGGCAACAATGAGCAGTTCTTC. Full variable domain (missing parts from reference TRBV14 and TRBJ2-1): EAGVTQFPSHSVIEKGQTVTLRCDPISGHDNLYWYRRVMGKEIKFLLHFVKESKQDESGMPNNRFLAERTGGTYSTLKVQPAELEDSGVYFCASSQGLAGGNNEQFFGPGTRLTVL.

This clone was detected a few times. The chain has TRBV10-1 and TRBJ2-7; D unresolved. The V end lost 6 bases, the J end lost 4 bases, and 16 bases lay between the germline ends. Looked up from germline, CDR1 is WNHNN and CDR2 is SYGVQD (reference sequence). The CDR3 has 14 residues. CDR3 in amino acids: CASSLLKPKYEQYF. The CDR3 coding sequence is TGCGCCAGCAGCCTCCTTAAGCCGAAGTACGAGCAGTACTTC.

Comment on this clone: One junction end does not reproduce the germline sequence, and a read error may be involved. J is TRBJ2-7 and V is TRBV28, with unresolved D. The CDR3 totals 11 residues. The germline CDR1 and CDR2 sequences are MDHEN and SYDVKM. CDR3 nucleotides: TGTGCCAGCAGTTTGTCAGGCCCTCCCCACTTC. Translating it yields CASSLSGPPHF.

V is TRBV4-3 and J is TRBJ2-1; a weak D match, TRBD2 (6 bases). The CDR3 spans 14 residues. Germline V gives CDR1 LGHNA, CDR2 YSLEER. With 2 bases removed from V and 8 bases from J, the gap between germline ends came to 13 bases. The CDR3 loop reads CASSQYGGSDEQFF. The CDR3 nucleotides are TGCGCCAGCAGCCAATACGGGGGTAGCGATGAGCAGTTCTTC.

The chain carries TRBV29-1 and TRBJ1-2, with 7 bases matching TRBD1. Looked up from germline, CDR1 is SQVTM and CDR2 is ANQGSEA. J lost 3 bases, V lost 1 base, and 5 bases had no gene match. This CDR3 spans 14 amino acids. This CDR3 is CSVEAQGVDYGYTF. CDR3 bases: TGCAGCGTTGAAGCCCAGGGGGTTGACTATGGCTACACCTTC.

The chain couples TRBV29-1 to TRBJ2-3, with a weak D call TRBD2 (5 bases). The length of the CDR3 is 13 residues. Trimming took off 1 base at V and 1 base at J, with 6 bases between the two ends. CDR1 and CDR2 (germline): SQVTM, ANQGSEA. CDR3 loop: CSVEVGGTDTQYF. In DNA, the CDR3 is TGCAGCGTTGAAGTCGGGGGCACAGATACGCAGTATTTT.

This clone was observed once. J is TRBJ1-1 and V is TRBV10-3; D not resolved. The V gene's germline CDR1 is ENHRY and CDR2 SYGVKD. V was trimmed by 4 bases and J by 7 bases, leaving 10 bases between them. This CDR3 spans 12 amino acids. The CDR3 protein is CAISVGGVEAFF. The CDR3, as DNA: TGTGCCATCAGTGTTGGTGGGGTTGAAGCTTTCTTT.

The chain is built from TRBV7-9 and TRBJ2-3, with 13 bases lining up with TRBD2. The CDR3 contains 16 residues. Germline V gene data show CDR1 as SEHNR and CDR2 as FQNEAQ (reference sequence). Trimming cost V 4 bases and J 3 bases; bases outside gene matches: 4. CDR3 bases: TGTGCCAGCAGCTCTAGGACTAGCGGGGGTACAGATACGCAGTATTTT. It is translated as CASSSRTSGGTDTQYF.

This clone was counted a single time. This sequence joins TRBV28 and TRBJ2-4, with D tentatively TRBD2 (6 bases). The CDR3 is made up of 17 amino acids. Germline assignment: CDR1 MDHEN and CDR2 SYDVKM. V was trimmed by 4 bases and J by 1 base, leaving 17 bases between them. In DNA, the CDR3 is TGTGCCAGCAGTTCCCAACGGGGGAAGGTGGCCAAAAACATTCAGTACTTC. Its protein product is CASSSQRGKVAKNIQYF. Full variable domain (rest looked up from reference TRBV28 and TRBJ2-4): DVKVTQSSRYLVKRTGEKVFLECVQDMDHENMFWYRQDPGLGLRLIYFSYDVKMKEKGDIPEGYSVSREKKERFSLILESASTNQTSMYLCASSSQRGKVAKNIQYFGAGTRLSVL.